These 13 T cell receptor beta chains were all obtained from the same sample, sequenced in a study of T-cell reconstitution after alpha-beta-depleted transplantation in children. A library of TCRbeta sequences, prepared with unique molecular identifiers, was generated. Via MiXCR, TCRdb re-called the PCR reads, giving one row per CDR3 protein. Of roughly 200,000 distinct CDR3 sequences listed, approximately 15% are singletons. The sequences come from PBMCs from the stem cell graft donor, collected from the stem cell graft. The source of these receptors is a human donor who donated a stem cell graft to a child with acute lymphoblastic leukemia.

The chain links TRBV20-1 to TRBJ1-2, with 10 bases that match TRBD1. J gave up 7 bases and V 6 bases, and 5 bases lay outside the gene matches. This CDR3 is built from 12 residues. Germline CDR1 DFQATT, CDR2 SNEGSKA (reference sequence). The CDR3 DNA follows: TGCAGTGCAGCAGGACAGGGGGGTGGCTACACCTTC. Residues: CSAAGQGGGYTF.

This clonotype was seen only a few times. J is TRBJ1-6 and V is TRBV6-5, with D unclear. Between the trimmed V and J ends, which lost 4 bases and 8 bases, there was a span of 6 bases. CDR3 length equals 12 residues. CDR1 MNHEY and CDR2 SVGAGI come from the germline V gene. This chain's CDR3 is CASSWGDSPLHF. The DNA of the CDR3 is TGTGCCAGCAGTTGGGGAGATTCACCCCTCCACTTT.

This clonotype was seen at least ten times. The chain carries TRBV5-4 and TRBJ2-5; possible D gene TRBD2, 6 bases. V lost 4 bases to trimming and J lost 2 bases, with 15 bases between them. Germline V gene sequence: CDR1 SGHNT, CDR2 YYREEE (reference sequence). CDR3 length: 15 residues. The CDR3, as DNA: TGTGCCAGCAGCCTACGACTAGTGGGGCAAGAGACCCAGTACTTC. Encoded protein: CASSLRLVGQETQYF.

The sample holds a few counts of this clonotype. CDR3 bases: TGTGCCAGCAGTTACTCGACAGGGCGGGGAAACATTCAGTACTTC. This sequence encodes CASSYSTGRGNIQYF. This rearrangement joins TRBV6-5 to TRBJ2-4, with D possibly being TRBD1 (7 bases). Germline CDR1 reads MNHEY; CDR2 reads SVGAGI. This CDR3 comprises 15 residues. Trimming pared 0 bases from V and 6 bases from J, leaving 12 bases between.

This clonotype showed up many times. The chain links TRBV5-1 to TRBJ2-7, with TRBD2 matching over 12 bases. Germline lookup yields CDR1 SGHRS and CDR2 YFSETQ. This CDR3 has 15 residues. V shed 4 bases and J 6 bases; nucleotides not matched to a gene: 8. CDR3 amino acids: CASSLTSGRLIEQYF. The CDR3 nucleotides read TGCGCCAGCAGCCTTACTAGCGGGAGGCTTATCGAGCAGTACTTC.

This clonotype was seen at least ten times. V and J are TRBV7-9 and TRBJ2-5; D uncertain. From germline, CDR1 is SEHNR and CDR2 FQNEAQ (reference sequence). The CDR3 runs to 13 residues. V gave up 1 base and J gave up 2 bases, with 5 bases separating them. The CDR3 loop reads CASSLDAQETQYF. The DNA for the CDR3 is TGTGCCAGCAGCTTAGACGCGCAAGAGACCCAGTACTTC.

The V and J genes are TRBV6-1 and TRBJ1-2; 8 positions match TRBD1. This CDR3 region has 15 residues. The V segment lost 6 bases and the J segment 4 bases; nucleotides outside the gene matches: 10. The germline gives CDR1 MNHNS, CDR2 SASEGT. The DNA of the CDR3 is TGTGCCAGCAGACGGACAGGGATTGAGGGCTATGGCTACACCTTC. Amino acid sequence: CASRRTGIEGYGYTF.

Note on this clonotype: At one boundary the junction diverges from the germline segment, which might be a read error. The gene calls are TRBV2 and TRBJ1-5; 9 nucleotides line up with TRBD1. The CDR3 has 19 amino acids. Germline lookup yields CDR1 SNHLY and CDR2 FYNNEI. CDR3 sequence: CTSCRSGTGMFGSNQPQHF. The CDR3 nucleotides read TGTACCAGCTGCCGTAGCGGGACAGGGATGTTTGGTAGCAATCAGCCCCAGCATTTT.

This clonotype was detected ten times or more. This rearrangement joins TRBV6-1 to TRBJ1-2; 8 bases are shared with TRBD1. There are 15 residues in the CDR3. With V trimmed by 6 bases and J by 5 bases, 11 bases remained unmatched. Germline V gives CDR1 MNHNS, CDR2 SASEGT. The CDR3 here is CASRPGGYFEYGYTF. The CDR3 bases are TGTGCCAGCAGACCAGGGGGCTACTTCGAGTATGGCTACACCTTC.

This clonotype was found many times. V gene TRBV7-2 combines with J gene TRBJ2-3, with D maybe TRBD2 (6 bases). This CDR3 is 16 amino acids long. V gave up 1 base and J gave up 3 bases, with 14 bases separating them. Germline loops: CDR1 SGHTA, CDR2 FQGNSA. The DNA of the CDR3 is TGTGCCAGCAGCTTAGTAGGGCTAGCGAGAACAGATACGCAGTATTTT. It is translated as CASSLVGLARTDTQYF.

This clonotype was observed many times. V usage is TRBV9 and J usage is TRBJ2-1; weak D call: TRBD2 (5 bases). The V end was cut by 0 bases, the J end by 8 bases, with 12 bases between. Germline V lookup: CDR1 SGDLS, CDR2 YYNGEE. CDR3 length: 14 amino acids. CDR3 coding DNA: TGTGCCAGCAGCGTAGCTACCGGGCGGGATGAGCAGTTCTTC. Its protein product is CASSVATGRDEQFF.

The chain links TRBV5-1 to TRBJ2-1; 8 bases align to TRBD2. The CDR3 is 15 amino acids. Germline CDR1 and CDR2: SGHRS and YFSETQ. V trimming: 5 bases; J trimming: 7 bases; junction bases outside the gene matches: 11. Here the CDR3 reads CASSSDGTRLNEQFF. DNA of the CDR3: TGCGCCAGCAGTTCCGACGGGACTAGGCTAAATGAGCAGTTCTTC.

This clonotype came up many times. The CDR3 sequence is CASSGGHVYEQYF. CDR3 DNA sequence: TGTGCCAGCAGCGGAGGACACGTCTACGAGCAGTACTTC. The chain combines TRBV5-6 with TRBJ2-7; D tentatively reads TRBD1 or TRBD2 (5 bases each). With 4 bases removed from V and 3 bases from J, the gap between germline ends came to 11 bases. Germline V CDR1 and CDR2: SGHDT, YYEEEE. The CDR3 contains 13 residues.